Listed below are T cell receptor beta chains from one sample, sequenced in a study of T cell repertoires in cytomegalovirus infection. From the reads, TCRdb called clonotypes with MiXCR, one entry per CDR3 protein. The sample shows approximately 270,000 distinct CDR3 sequences, roughly a fifth of them seen only once. Antigen specificity for these receptors is unknown. Sequenced here: cultured PBMCs, sampled from culture after CMV antigen stimulation. These receptors were obtained from a human donor in good health (CMV status not recorded). Some clones in this sample may be carry-over from other donors' samples. The CDR3 runs from the conserved cysteine through the conserved F or W. A D gene is named only where the DNA matches it firmly. Clone size is not always given. Where it is, it says once, few, many or a class for expanded clones.

>few|TRBV5-4|TRBD2|TRBJ2-1
TGTGCCAGCAGCTCTAAGCGGGAGGGCCATGAGCAGTTCTTC
CASSSKREGHEQFF
>NA|TRBV7-9|NA|TRBJ1-5
TGTGCCAGCATCCAGGGGATCAATCAGCCCCAGCATTTT
CASIQGINQPQHF
>NA|TRBV5-4|TRBD2|TRBJ2-7
TGTGCCAGCACCTCGGAGGTGGCGGGAGCATCCTACGAGCAGTACTTC
CASTSEVAGASYEQYF
>many|TRBV28|NA|TRBJ1-5
TGTGCCAGCAGTTTTAATATGGAAGGGAAGCCCCAGCATTTT
CASSFNMEGKPQHF
>NA|TRBV12-3/TRBV12-4|NA|TRBJ1-1
TGTGCCAGCAGTCCTGCCCGGGGACTGAACACTGAAGCTTTCTTT
CASSPARGLNTEAFF
>few|TRBV6-1|NA|TRBJ2-7
TGTGCCAGCAGTGAGGGTAACTACGAGCAGTACTTC
CASSEGNYEQYF
>NA|TRBV20-1|NA|TRBJ1-5
TGCAGTGCTAGAGATACAGGGATTCAGCCCCAGCATTTT
CSARDTGIQPQHF
>NA|TRBV9|NA|TRBJ2-3
TGTGCCAGCAGCGTCGCCCTGAGCACAGATACGCAGTATTTT
CASSVALSTDTQYF
>few|TRBV20-1|NA|TRBJ2-7
TGCAGTGCCCGGGGCGGGTCAGCCTACGAGCAGTACTTC
CSARGGSAYEQYF
>NA|TRBV12-3/TRBV12-4|NA|TRBJ1-2
TGTGCCAGCAGTTTAGGCAGGGCCGAATCCTACACCTTC
CASSLGRAESYTF
>NA|TRBV20-1|TRBD2|TRBJ2-1
TGCAGTGCTAGAGGGCGGGGACTAGTTTCCTATGAGCAGTTCTTC
CSARGRGLVSYEQFF
>many|TRBV7-9|NA|TRBJ2-5
TGTGCCAGCAGCCCAGTGGGACCAGAGACCCAGTACTTC
CASSPVGPETQYF
>NA|TRBV12-3/TRBV12-4|TRBD2|TRBJ2-1
TGTGCCAGCAGTCCGCGGACTAGCGGGAGTGCGGGTGAGCAGTTCTTC
CASSPRTSGSAGEQFF
>many|TRBV7-2|TRBD2|TRBJ2-3
TGTGCCAGCAGCTTAGTTGAGGGACTAGCGGGTCCTACTAGCACAGATACGCAGTATTTT
CASSLVEGLAGPTSTDTQYF
>NA|TRBV24-1|NA|TRBJ1-2
TGTGCCACCAGTGAAGGGGGGCTTGGCTACACCTTC
CATSEGGLGYTF
>many|TRBV7-7|NA|TRBJ1-2
TGTGCCAGCAGCCCCATTGGACAGATTCTAGATGGCTACACCTTC
CASSPIGQILDGYTF
>NA|TRBV24-1|NA|TRBJ1-5
TGTGCCACCGGGGGGAGAGACAGCAATCAGCCCCAGCATTTT
CATGGRDSNQPQHF
>NA|TRBV5-4|TRBD2|TRBJ2-1
TGTGCCAGCAGCCGGACTAGCGGGACCGATGAGCAGTTCTTC
CASSRTSGTDEQFF
>many|TRBV7-2|TRBD1|TRBJ2-7
TGTGCCAGCAGCCCCTTTGCGTGGCGGGACAGGAGCTCCTACGAGCAGTACTTC
CASSPFAWRDRSSYEQYF
>few|TRBV4-1|NA|TRBJ2-5
TGCGCCAGCAGCCAAGATCCCGGGGGCCCAGAGACCCAGTACTTC
CASSQDPGGPETQYF
>NA|TRBV6-6|TRBD1|TRBJ2-3
TGTGCCAGCAGTTACCCGGGACAGGGGCCAACAGATACGCAGTATTTT
CASSYPGQGPTDTQYF
>few|TRBV24-1|NA|TRBJ1-1
TGTGCCACCAGTGATTATTGGGGAACTGAAGCTTTCTTT
CATSDYWGTEAFF
>NA|TRBV6-5|TRBD1|TRBJ2-5
TGTGCCAGCAGGGTCGGACAGCTTCGAGGGGGCCTCGCAGAGACCCAGTACTTC
CASRVGQLRGGLAETQYF
>many|TRBV12-3/TRBV12-4|TRBD1|TRBJ2-1
TGTGCCAGCAGTCTGGGGGGACAGGGGCTTGTCGGGGAGCAGTTCTTC
CASSLGGQGLVGEQFF
>NA|TRBV6-2/TRBV6-3|TRBD2|TRBJ2-7
TGTGCCAGCAGTTACCGAGCGGGAGGGCCTCTCGAGCAGTACTTC
CASSYRAGGPLEQYF
>many|TRBV28|NA|TRBJ1-5
TGTGCCAGCAGTTTATCCCGGGTCAATCAGCCCCAGCATTTT
CASSLSRVNQPQHF
>many|TRBV7-7|NA|TRBJ1-4
TGTGCCAGCAGCCGCGCGACAGAGAATGAAAAACTGTTTTTT
CASSRATENEKLFF
>few|TRBV29-1|TRBD1|TRBJ1-1
TGCAGCGTTACGAAAGGGAGGGGGCTCGAGACTGAAGCTTTCTTT
CSVTKGRGLETEAFF
>few|TRBV7-2|NA|TRBJ2-1
TGTGCCAGCAGCCCTCCATCCTCCAATGAGCAGTTCTTC
CASSPPSSNEQFF
>NA|TRBV28|TRBD1|TRBJ1-5
TGTGCCAGCAGTTTATGGGGGACAGGGGTGGAAAGCAATCAGCCCCAGCATTTT
CASSLWGTGVESNQPQHF
>NA|TRBV10-3|TRBD2|TRBJ2-1
TGTGCCATCAGGGGGGGTTCCGGGACTAGCGGGAGCAATGAGCAGTTCTTC
CAIRGGSGTSGSNEQFF
>many|TRBV12-5|NA|TRBJ2-2
TGTGCTAGTGGTTTCGGGGAGCGGCCCACCGGGGAGCTGTTTTTT
CASGFGERPTGELFF
>many|TRBV6-2/TRBV6-3|TRBD2|TRBJ2-1
TGTGCCAGCAGTTCCGGGACTAGCGGGACGTACAATGAGCAGTTCTTC
CASSSGTSGTYNEQFF
>few|TRBV6-6|NA|TRBJ1-5
TGTGCCAGCAGTTACTCAGGTGGAATAGGCAATCAGCCCCAGCATTTT
CASSYSGGIGNQPQHF
>NA|TRBV7-3|TRBD2|TRBJ2-5
TGTGCCAGCAGCTTGTCTAGCGGGATCCAAGAGACCCAGTACTTC
CASSLSSGIQETQYF
>NA|TRBV19|NA|TRBJ1-5
TGTGCCAGTAGTATCCACAGGACTAGCAATCAGCCCCAGCATTTT
CASSIHRTSNQPQHF
>many|TRBV7-2|TRBD2|TRBJ2-1
TGTGCCAGCAGCTTAATGACCCTAGCGGGAGACAATGAGCAGTTCTTC
CASSLMTLAGDNEQFF
>NA|TRBV15|TRBD1|TRBJ2-3
TGTGCCACCAGCGCCGACAGGGCCTCCGCACATACGCAGTATTTT
CATSADRASAHTQYF
>few|TRBV2|NA|TRBJ2-2
TGTGCCAGCAGTGAAGATGCGGGGTACACCGGGGAGCTGTTTTTT
CASSEDAGYTGELFF
>few|TRBV5-5|NA|TRBJ2-7
TGTGCCAGCAGCTTGGGGAGCCAAATATCCTACGAGCAGTACTTC
CASSLGSQISYEQYF
>NA|TRBV7-9|TRBD1|TRBJ2-5
TGTGCCAGCAGCTTAACAGGGGACGAGACCCAGTACTTC
CASSLTGDETQYF
>many|TRBV6-2/TRBV6-3|NA|TRBJ2-5
TGTGCCACCAAAATTGTAGGAGAGACCCAGTACTTC
CATKIVGETQYF
>few|TRBV6-4|TRBD2|TRBJ2-3
TGTGCCAGCAGTGCTACCGGGACTAGCGGCACAGATACGCAGTATTTT
CASSATGTSGTDTQYF
>few|TRBV5-4|NA|TRBJ2-5
TGTGCCAGCAGCCAGGGAGGAGAACTTAGATTCCCAAGGGCCCAGTACTTC
CASSQGGELRFPRAQYF
>many|TRBV7-2|TRBD2|TRBJ2-7
TGTGCCAGCAGCCGAACTAGCGGGAGTCGCCACGAGCAGTACTTC
CASSRTSGSRHEQYF
>few|TRBV6-5|TRBD2|TRBJ2-2
TGTGCCAGCAGTTACGTGGGGACTAGCTCGGGATCCACCGGGGAGCTGTTTTTT
CASSYVGTSSGSTGELFF
>NA|TRBV7-2|TRBD2|TRBJ2-3
TGTGCCAGCAGCTTAGCGGGACTAGCCCTCACAGATACGCAGTATTTT
CASSLAGLALTDTQYF
>NA|TRBV6-1|TRBD2|TRBJ2-1
TGTGCCAGCATTCAAGGGAGGGCCCTCACCTACAATGAGCAGTTCTTC
CASIQGRALTYNEQFF
>NA|TRBV27|NA|TRBJ1-5
TGTGCCAGCAGTTTATCGCCGGCAGGGATGCAGCCCCAGCATTTT
CASSLSPAGMQPQHF
>NA|TRBV20-1|NA|TRBJ2-3
TGCAGTGTTGGCGGGGCCTACACAGATACGCAGTATTTT
CSVGGAYTDTQYF
>few|TRBV28|NA|TRBJ1-5
TGTGCCAGCAGTTTATCCCAGGGACCATCCGTCCAGCCCCAGCATTTT
CASSLSQGPSVQPQHF
>few|TRBV20-1|TRBD2|TRBJ2-5
TGCAGTGCTAGTTTCCCCTTGACTAGCGGGAGAGAGACCCAGTACTTC
CSASFPLTSGRETQYF
>NA|TRBV6-5|TRBD1|TRBJ1-5
TGTGCCACCAAACAGGGGACAAATCAGCCCCAGCATTTT
CATKQGTNQPQHF
>NA|TRBV29-1|TRBD1|TRBJ2-5
TGCAGCGTTGGACCCTCAACAGGGGGCGTAGAGACCCAGTACTTC
CSVGPSTGGVETQYF
>NA|TRBV7-2|NA|TRBJ2-1
TGTGCCAGCAGCTTAAAGAGGGGCAATGAGCAGTTCTTC
CASSLKRGNEQFF